The table lists the clone carrying this T cell receptor (beta chain) with a few counts. As it was prepared, the TCRbeta library received unique molecular identifiers. TCRdb passed the PCR reads through MiXCR, listing each CDR3 protein once. The data contain 250,000 to 300,000 distinct CDR3 sequences, roughly 9.5% of them singletons. Germline V CDR1 and CDR2: LGHDT, YNNKEL (reference sequence). J lost 5 bases, V lost 3 bases, and 9 bases had no gene match. The CDR3 sequence is 15 residues long. The data stem from a study of T-cell reconstitution after alpha-beta-depleted transplantation in children. The starting material was PBMCs from the stem cell graft donor, obtained from the stem cell graft. The sequence came from a human donor who donated a stem cell graft to a child with SCID. V is TRBV3-1 and J is TRBJ2-7; 8 bases are shared with TRBD2. CDR3 sequence reads: CASSHSSGADHEQYF. The DNA for the CDR3 is TGTGCCAGCAGCCACAGTAGCGGGGCGGATCACGAGCAGTACTTC.